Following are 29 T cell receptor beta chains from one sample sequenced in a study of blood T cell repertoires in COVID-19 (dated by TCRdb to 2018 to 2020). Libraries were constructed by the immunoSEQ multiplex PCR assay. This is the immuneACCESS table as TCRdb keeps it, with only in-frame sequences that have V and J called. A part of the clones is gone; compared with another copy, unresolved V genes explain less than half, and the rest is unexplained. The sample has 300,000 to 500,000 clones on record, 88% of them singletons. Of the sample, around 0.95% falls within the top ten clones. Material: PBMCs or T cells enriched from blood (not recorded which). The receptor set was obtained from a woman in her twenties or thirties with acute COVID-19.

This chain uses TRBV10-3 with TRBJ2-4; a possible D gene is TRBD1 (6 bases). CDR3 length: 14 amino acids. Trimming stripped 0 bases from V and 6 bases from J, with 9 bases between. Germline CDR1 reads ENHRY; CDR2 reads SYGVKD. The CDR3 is CAISESSGVNIQYF. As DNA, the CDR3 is TGTGCCATCAGTGAGTCTTCAGGGGTAAACATTCAGTACTTC.

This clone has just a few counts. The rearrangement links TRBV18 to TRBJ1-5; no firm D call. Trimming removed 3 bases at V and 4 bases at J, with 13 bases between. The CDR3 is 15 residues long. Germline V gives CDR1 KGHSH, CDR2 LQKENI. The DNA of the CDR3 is TGTGCCAGCTCACCCGATAAGAGGAGTAATCAGCCCCAGCATTTT. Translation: CASSPDKRSNQPQHF.

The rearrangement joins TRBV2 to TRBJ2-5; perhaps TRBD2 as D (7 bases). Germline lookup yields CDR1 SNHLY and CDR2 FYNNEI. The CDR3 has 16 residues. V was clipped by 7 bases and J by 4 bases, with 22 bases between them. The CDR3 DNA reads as TGTGCCAGCAAAATGGTGGGGGGGCCGGTTAGAGAGACCCAGTACTTC. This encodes CASKMVGGPVRETQYF.

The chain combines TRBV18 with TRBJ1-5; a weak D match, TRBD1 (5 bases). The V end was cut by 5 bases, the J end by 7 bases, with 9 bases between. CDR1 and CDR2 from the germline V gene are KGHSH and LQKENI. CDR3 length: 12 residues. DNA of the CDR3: TGTGCCAGCTCAGATGGACACCAGCCCCAGCATTTT. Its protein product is CASSDGHQPQHF.

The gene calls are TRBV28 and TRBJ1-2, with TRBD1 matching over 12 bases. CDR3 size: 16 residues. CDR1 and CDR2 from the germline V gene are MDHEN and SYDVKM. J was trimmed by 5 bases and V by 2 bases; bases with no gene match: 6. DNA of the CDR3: TGTGCCAGCAGTTTAGGTGGGACAGGGGGCTGGTATGGCTACACCTTC. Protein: CASSLGGTGGWYGYTF.

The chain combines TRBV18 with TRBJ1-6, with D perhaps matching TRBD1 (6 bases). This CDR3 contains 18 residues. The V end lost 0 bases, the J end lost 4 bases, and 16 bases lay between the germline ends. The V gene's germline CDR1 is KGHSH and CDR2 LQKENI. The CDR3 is CASSPPGAGPAYNSPLHF. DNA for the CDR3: TGTGCCAGCTCACCACCGGGGGCAGGGCCGGCTTATAATTCACCCCTCCACTTT.

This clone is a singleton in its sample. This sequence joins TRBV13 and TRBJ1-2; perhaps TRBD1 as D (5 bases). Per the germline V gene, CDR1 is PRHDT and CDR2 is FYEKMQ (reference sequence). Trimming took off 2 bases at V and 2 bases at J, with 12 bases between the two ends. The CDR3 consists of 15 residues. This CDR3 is CASSLLGRINYGYTF. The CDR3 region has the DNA TGTGCCAGCAGCTTATTGGGGCGGATCAACTATGGCTACACCTTC.

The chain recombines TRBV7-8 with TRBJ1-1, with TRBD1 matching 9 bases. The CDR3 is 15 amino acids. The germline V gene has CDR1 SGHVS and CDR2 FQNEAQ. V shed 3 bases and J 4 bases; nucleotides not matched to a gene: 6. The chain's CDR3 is CASSFSDRGFTEAFF. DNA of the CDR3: TGTGCCAGCAGCTTTTCTGACAGGGGGTTCACTGAAGCTTTCTTT.

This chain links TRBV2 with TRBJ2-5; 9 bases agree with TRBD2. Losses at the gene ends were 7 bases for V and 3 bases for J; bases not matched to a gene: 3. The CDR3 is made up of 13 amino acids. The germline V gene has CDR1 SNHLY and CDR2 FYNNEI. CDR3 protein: CASTPSGEETQYF. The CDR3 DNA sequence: TGTGCCAGCACACCTAGCGGGGAAGAGACCCAGTACTTC.

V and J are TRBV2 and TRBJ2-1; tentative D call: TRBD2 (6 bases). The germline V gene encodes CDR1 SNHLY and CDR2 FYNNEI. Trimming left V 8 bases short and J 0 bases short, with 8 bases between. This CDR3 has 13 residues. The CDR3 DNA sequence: TGTGCCAGCGACGGGAGCTCCTACAATGAGCAGTTCTTC. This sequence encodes CASDGSSYNEQFF. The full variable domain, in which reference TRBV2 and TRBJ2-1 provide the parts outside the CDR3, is EPEVTQTPSHQVTQMGQEVILRCVPISNHLYFYWYRQILGQKVEFLVSFYNNEISEKSEIFDDQFSVERPDGSNFTLKIRSTKLEDSAMYFCASDGSSYNEQFFGPGTRLTVL.

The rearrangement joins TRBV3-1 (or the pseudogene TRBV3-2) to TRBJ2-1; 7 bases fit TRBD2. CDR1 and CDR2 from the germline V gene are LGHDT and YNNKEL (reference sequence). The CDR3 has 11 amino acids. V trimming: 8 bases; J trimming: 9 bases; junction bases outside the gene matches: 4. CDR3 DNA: TGTGCCAGCTCCGGGGGGATTGAGCAGTTCTTC. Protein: CASSGGIEQFF.

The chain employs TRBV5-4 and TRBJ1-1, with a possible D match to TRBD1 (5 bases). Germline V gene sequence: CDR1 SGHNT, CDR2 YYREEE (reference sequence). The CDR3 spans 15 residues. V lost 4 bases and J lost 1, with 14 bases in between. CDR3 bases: TGTGCCAGCAGCCTGGGGGTGGCAGGGAACACTGAAGCTTTCTTT. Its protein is CASSLGVAGNTEAFF.

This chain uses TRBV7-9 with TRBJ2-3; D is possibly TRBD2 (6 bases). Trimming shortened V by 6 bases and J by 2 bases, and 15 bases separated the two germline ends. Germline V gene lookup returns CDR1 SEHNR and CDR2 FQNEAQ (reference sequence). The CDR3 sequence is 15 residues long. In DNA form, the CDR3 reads TGTGCCAGCAGGCCCTGGGACTTCCACACAGATACGCAGTATTTT. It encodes CASRPWDFHTDTQYF.

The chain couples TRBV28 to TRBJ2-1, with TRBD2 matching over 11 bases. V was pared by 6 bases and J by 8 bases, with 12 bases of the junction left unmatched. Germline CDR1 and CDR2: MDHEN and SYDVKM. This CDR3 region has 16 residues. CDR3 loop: CASSGVAGGPSHEQFF. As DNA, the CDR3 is TGTGCCAGCAGCGGGGTAGCGGGGGGGCCTTCGCATGAGCAGTTCTTC.

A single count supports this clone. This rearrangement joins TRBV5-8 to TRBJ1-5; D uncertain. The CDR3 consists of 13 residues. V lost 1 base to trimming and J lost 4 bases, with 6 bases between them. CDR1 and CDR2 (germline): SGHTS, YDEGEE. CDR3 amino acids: CASSLYGNQPQHF. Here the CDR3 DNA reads TGTGCCAGCAGCTTGTACGGGAATCAGCCCCAGCATTTT.

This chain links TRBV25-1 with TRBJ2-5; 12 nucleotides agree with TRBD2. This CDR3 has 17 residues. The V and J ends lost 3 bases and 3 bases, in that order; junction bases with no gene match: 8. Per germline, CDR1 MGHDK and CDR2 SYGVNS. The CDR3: CASSDPGLAGWKETQYF. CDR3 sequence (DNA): TGTGCCAGCAGTGACCCAGGACTAGCGGGGTGGAAAGAGACCCAGTACTTC.

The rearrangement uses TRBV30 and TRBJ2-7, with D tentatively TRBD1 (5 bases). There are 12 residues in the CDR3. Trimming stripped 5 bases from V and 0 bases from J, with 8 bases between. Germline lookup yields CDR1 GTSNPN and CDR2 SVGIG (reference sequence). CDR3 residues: CAWGALSYEQYF. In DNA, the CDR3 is TGTGCCTGGGGGGCCCTCTCCTACGAGCAGTACTTC.

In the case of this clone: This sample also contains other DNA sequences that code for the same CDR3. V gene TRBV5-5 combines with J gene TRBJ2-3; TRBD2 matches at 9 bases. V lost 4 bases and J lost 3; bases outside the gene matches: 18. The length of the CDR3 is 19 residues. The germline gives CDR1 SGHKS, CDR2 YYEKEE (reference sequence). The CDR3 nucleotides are TGTGCCAGCAGCAGGGGTCGGCGCGGGGGGGCCGACTGGACAGATACGCAGTATTTT. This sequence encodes CASSRGRRGGADWTDTQYF.

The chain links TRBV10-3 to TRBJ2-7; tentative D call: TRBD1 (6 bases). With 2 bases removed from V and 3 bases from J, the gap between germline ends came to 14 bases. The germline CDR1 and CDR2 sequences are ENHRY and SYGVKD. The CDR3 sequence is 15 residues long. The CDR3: CAISEPKGVGYEQYF. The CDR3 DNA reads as TGTGCCATCAGTGAGCCCAAGGGGGTGGGCTACGAGCAGTACTTC.

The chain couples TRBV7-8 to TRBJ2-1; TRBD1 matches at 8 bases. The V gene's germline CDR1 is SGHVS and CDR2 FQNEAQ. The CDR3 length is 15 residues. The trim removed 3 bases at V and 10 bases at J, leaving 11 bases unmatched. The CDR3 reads CASSLGTGTGSEQFF. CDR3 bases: TGTGCCAGCAGCTTGGGGACAGGTACTGGGTCCGAGCAGTTCTTC.

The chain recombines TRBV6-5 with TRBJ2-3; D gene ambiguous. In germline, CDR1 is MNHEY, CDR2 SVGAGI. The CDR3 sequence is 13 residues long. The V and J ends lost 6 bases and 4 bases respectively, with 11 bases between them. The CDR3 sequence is CASSSFSADTQYF. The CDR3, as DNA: TGTGCCAGCAGCTCTTTCTCGGCAGATACGCAGTATTTT.

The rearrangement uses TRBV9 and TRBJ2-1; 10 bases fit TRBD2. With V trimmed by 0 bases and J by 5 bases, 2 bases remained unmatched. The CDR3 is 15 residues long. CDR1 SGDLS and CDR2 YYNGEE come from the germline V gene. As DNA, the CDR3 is TGTGCCAGCAGCGTAGGGCTAGCGGGGGACAATGAGCAGTTCTTC. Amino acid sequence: CASSVGLAGDNEQFF.

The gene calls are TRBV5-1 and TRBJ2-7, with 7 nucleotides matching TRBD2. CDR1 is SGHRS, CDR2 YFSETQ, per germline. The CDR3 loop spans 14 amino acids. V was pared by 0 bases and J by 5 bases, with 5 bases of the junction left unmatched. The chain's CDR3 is CASSLGLAEDEQYF. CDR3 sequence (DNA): TGCGCCAGCAGCTTGGGGCTAGCGGAGGACGAGCAGTACTTC.

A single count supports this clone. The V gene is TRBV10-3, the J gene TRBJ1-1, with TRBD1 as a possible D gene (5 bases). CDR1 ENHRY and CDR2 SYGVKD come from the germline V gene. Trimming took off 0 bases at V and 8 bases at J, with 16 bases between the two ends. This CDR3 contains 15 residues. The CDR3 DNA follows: TGTGCCATCAGTGAGTCCGAGGGGAGGCAAACGGAAGCTTTCTTT. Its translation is CAISESEGRQTEAFF.

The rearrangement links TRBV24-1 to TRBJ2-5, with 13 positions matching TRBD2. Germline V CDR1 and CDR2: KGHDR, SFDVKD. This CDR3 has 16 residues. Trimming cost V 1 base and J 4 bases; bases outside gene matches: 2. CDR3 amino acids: CATSDLGTSGVETQYF. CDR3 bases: TGTGCCACCAGTGATTTAGGGACTAGCGGGGTAGAGACCCAGTACTTC.

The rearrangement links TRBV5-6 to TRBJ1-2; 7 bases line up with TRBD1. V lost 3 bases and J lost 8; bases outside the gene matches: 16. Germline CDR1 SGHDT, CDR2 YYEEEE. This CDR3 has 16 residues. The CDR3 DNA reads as TGTGCCAGCAGCTCCAAACCGGGACAGCCTAAGACGGGCTACACCTTC. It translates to CASSSKPGQPKTGYTF.

CDR3 region: CASRKTGLGNIQYF. The CDR3, as DNA: TGTGCCAGCAGGAAAACAGGGTTGGGAAACATTCAGTACTTC. J is TRBJ2-4 and V is TRBV6-5; D is possibly TRBD1 (6 bases). V shed 6 bases and J shed 6 bases, with 15 bases lying between them. This CDR3 region has 14 residues. The germline V gene encodes CDR1 MNHEY and CDR2 SVGAGI.

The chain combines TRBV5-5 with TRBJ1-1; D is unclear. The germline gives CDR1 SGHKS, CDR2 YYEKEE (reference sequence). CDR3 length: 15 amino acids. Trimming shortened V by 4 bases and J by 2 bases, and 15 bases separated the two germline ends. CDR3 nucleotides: TGTGCCAGCAGCCCGGGTTATCCGGTAAACACTGAAGCTTTCTTT. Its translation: CASSPGYPVNTEAFF.

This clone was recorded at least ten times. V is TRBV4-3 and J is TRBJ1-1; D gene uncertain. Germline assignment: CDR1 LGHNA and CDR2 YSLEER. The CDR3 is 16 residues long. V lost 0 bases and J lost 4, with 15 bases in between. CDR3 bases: TGCGCCAGCAGCCAAGAAATTCGGCCAGGCCGCACTGAAGCTTTCTTT. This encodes CASSQEIRPGRTEAFF.